The 14 T cell receptor beta chains presented below share a single source sample, sequenced in a study of blood T cell repertoires in COVID-19. Here immunoSEQ multiplex PCR was the method, and the copy in TCRdb shows in-frame clones only, minus some. The profile shows around 180,000 clones, around four fifths of them singletons. Sequencing input: peripheral blood. These receptors all stem from a woman under 40 with acute or convalescent COVID-19.

The V call is TRBV28, the J call TRBJ2-3, with TRBD2 matching 8 bases. Germline V gene sequence: CDR1 MDHEN, CDR2 SYDVKM. V trimming: 3 bases; J trimming: 2 bases; junction bases outside the gene matches: 16. The CDR3 has 19 amino acids. CDR3 amino acids: CASSFVAVLRGGDTDTQYF. The CDR3 DNA reads as TGTGCCAGCAGTTTCGTCGCCGTCCTACGGGGGGGCGACACAGATACGCAGTATTTT.

J is TRBJ2-7 and V is TRBV7-2; TRBD2 is a possible D gene (6 bases). This CDR3 is 13 amino acids long. The germline V and J ends were trimmed by 4 bases and 7 bases, with 14 bases remaining between them. CDR1 and CDR2 from the germline V gene are SGHTA and FQGNSA. CDR3 sequence: CASSSDWGVEQYF. For the CDR3, the DNA is TGTGCCAGCAGCTCGGACTGGGGGGTTGAGCAGTACTTC.

This clone was seen just once. This sequence joins TRBV27 and TRBJ1-1, with D perhaps matching TRBD1 (5 bases). The CDR3 has 15 residues. Trimming took 8 bases from V and 2 from J, leaving 18 bases between them. Germline lookup yields CDR1 MNHEY and CDR2 SMNVEV (reference sequence). The chain's CDR3 is CASGYRRGLNTEAFF. CDR3 in DNA: TGTGCCAGCGGATACCGAAGGGGACTCAACACTGAAGCTTTCTTT.

This clone was picked up a small number of times. The V gene is TRBV7-2, the J gene TRBJ2-7; 11 bases are a match to TRBD1. Trimming took 5 bases from V and 3 from J; bases not matched to a gene: 6. The CDR3 covers 15 residues. Germline CDR1 and CDR2: SGHTA and FQGNSA. The CDR3 DNA is TGTGCCAGCAGCCAAGCAGGGACAGGGGGCTACGAGCAGTACTTC. Encoded protein: CASSQAGTGGYEQYF. The full variable domain, completed using reference TRBV7-2 and TRBJ2-7, is GAGVSQSPSNKVTEKGKDVELRCDPISGHTALYWYRQSLGQGLEFLIYFQGNSAPDKSGLPSDRFSAERTGGSVSTLTIQRTQQEDSAVYLCASSQAGTGGYEQYFGPGTRLTVT.

In this sample, this clone turned up once. This chain uses TRBV19 with TRBJ2-2, with 9 bases that match TRBD1. Germline values: CDR1 LNHDA, CDR2 SQIVND (reference sequence). The CDR3 length is 18 residues. With 4 bases clipped from V and 0 bases from J, the junction kept 9 bases outside the gene matches. In DNA form, the CDR3 reads TGTGCCAGTAGTAGACAGGGGGTCACCGCCTCGAACACCGGGGAGCTGTTTTTT. This encodes CASSRQGVTASNTGELFF.

The genes are TRBV9 and TRBJ2-1; 13 bases align to TRBD2. The length of the CDR3 is 15 residues. Germline trimming cut 3 bases from V and 4 bases from J; bases unmatched to any gene: 1. Germline V CDR1 and CDR2: SGDLS, YYNGEE. The CDR3 sequence: CASSEGLAGYNEQFF. The CDR3 DNA follows: TGTGCCAGCAGCGAGGGACTAGCGGGGTACAATGAGCAGTTCTTC.

CDR3 nucleotides: TGTGCCAGCAGTCCGACAGGGGAGCATGGCTACACCTTC. It encodes CASSPTGEHGYTF. J is TRBJ1-2 and V is TRBV28; 8 positions agree with TRBD1. J lost 6 bases, V lost 5 bases, and 5 bases had no gene match. The germline CDR1 and CDR2 sequences are MDHEN and SYDVKM. The length of the CDR3 is 13 residues.

This clone was observed a handful of times. The rearrangement uses TRBV4-1 and TRBJ2-7, with D possibly being TRBD1 (6 bases). Per the germline V gene, CDR1 is MGHRA and CDR2 is YSYEKL. This CDR3 is 14 amino acids long. V was trimmed by 1 base and J by 3 bases, leaving 10 bases between them. The CDR3 region has the DNA TGCGCCAGCAGCCAAGGTGAGACAGGCTACGAGCAGTACTTC. Translated: CASSQGETGYEQYF.

The chain recombines TRBV2 with TRBJ1-5; the match to TRBD1 covers 11 bases. Germline assignment: CDR1 SNHLY and CDR2 FYNNEI. The V gene end was trimmed by 6 bases and the J gene end by 5 bases; junction bases not matched to a gene: 3. The CDR3 extends over 14 amino acids. CDR3 nucleotide sequence: TGTGCCAGCAGCGGGGACAGGGGGTATCAGCCCCAGCATTTT. This gives the protein CASSGDRGYQPQHF.

This chain connects TRBV6-5 to TRBJ1-5; no definite D call. Trimming cost V 6 bases and J 1 base, with 7 bases left between them. This CDR3 has 13 residues. Germline-derived CDR1 and CDR2 are MNHEY and SVGAGI. The CDR3 loop is CASSSSSNQPQHF. The CDR3 bases are TGTGCCAGCAGCAGTAGCAGCAATCAGCCCCAGCATTTT.

CDR3 protein: CASRSGVKFIPNEQFF. CDR3 coding DNA: TGTGCCAGCAGATCTGGAGTTAAGTTTATCCCCAATGAGCAGTTCTTC. The genes are TRBV7-8 and TRBJ2-1; D unresolved. Trimming pared 6 bases from V and 6 bases from J, leaving 21 bases between. The length of the CDR3 is 16 residues. Germline CDR1 and CDR2: SGHVS and FQNEAQ.

This clone has more than one count but fewer than ten. The chain carries TRBV9 and TRBJ1-3; 8 bases line up with TRBD1. The CDR3 contains 14 residues. The ends lost 4 bases at V and 3 bases at J; junction bases unmatched: 3. Germline V gene data show CDR1 as SGDLS and CDR2 as YYNGEE. This chain's CDR3 is CASSPTGDGNTIYF. The CDR3, as DNA: TGTGCCAGCAGCCCGACAGGGGATGGAAACACCATATATTTT.

The V gene is TRBV6-6, the J gene TRBJ2-3; the D is unclear. The CDR3 length is 15 residues. V was clipped by 2 bases and J by 2 bases, with 11 bases between them. Germline V gene data show CDR1 as MNHNY and CDR2 as SVGAGI (reference sequence). Here the CDR3 DNA reads TGTGCCAGCAGTTACGGGCCAACCAACACAGATACGCAGTATTTT. Its protein is CASSYGPTNTDTQYF.

The chain combines TRBV2 with TRBJ2-1; 12 bases align to TRBD2. The germline CDR1 and CDR2 sequences are SNHLY and FYNNEI. The length of the CDR3 is 15 residues. J was trimmed by 10 bases and V by 3 bases; bases with no gene match: 7. This chain's CDR3 is CASSESLAGGREQFF. DNA for the CDR3: TGTGCCAGCAGTGAGTCGCTAGCGGGGGGGCGAGAGCAGTTCTTC.